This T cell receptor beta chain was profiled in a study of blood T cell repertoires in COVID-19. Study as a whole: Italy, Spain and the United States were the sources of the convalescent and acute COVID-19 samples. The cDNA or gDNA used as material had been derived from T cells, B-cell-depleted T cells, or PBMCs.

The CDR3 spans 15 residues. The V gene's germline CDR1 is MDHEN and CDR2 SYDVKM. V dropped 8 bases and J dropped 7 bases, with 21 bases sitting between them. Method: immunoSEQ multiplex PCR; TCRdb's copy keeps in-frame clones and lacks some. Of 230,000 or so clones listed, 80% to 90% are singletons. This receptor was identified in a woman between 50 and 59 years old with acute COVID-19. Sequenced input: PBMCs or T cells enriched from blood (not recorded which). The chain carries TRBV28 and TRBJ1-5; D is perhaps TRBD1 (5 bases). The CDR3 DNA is TGTGCCAGCGAGAAAACCCGGGGGTTGCGCCAGCCCCAGCATTTT. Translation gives CASEKTRGLRQPQHF.